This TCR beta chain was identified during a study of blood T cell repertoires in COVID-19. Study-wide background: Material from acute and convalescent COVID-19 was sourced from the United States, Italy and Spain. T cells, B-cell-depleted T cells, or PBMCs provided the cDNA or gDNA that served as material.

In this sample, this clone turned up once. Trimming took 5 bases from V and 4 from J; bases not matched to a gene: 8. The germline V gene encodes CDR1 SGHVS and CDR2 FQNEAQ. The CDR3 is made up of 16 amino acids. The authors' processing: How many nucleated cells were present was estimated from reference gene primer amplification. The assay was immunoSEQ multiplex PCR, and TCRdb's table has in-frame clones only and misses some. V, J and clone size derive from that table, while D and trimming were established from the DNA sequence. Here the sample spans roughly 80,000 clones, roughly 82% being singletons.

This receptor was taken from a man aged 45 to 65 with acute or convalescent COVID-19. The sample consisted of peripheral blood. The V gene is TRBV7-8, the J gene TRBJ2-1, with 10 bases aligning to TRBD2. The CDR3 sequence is CASSRLAGAEYNEQFF. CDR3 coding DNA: TGTGCCAGCAGCCGTCTAGCGGGAGCGGAATACAATGAGCAGTTCTTC. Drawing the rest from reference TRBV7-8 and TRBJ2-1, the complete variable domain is GAGVSQSPRYKVAKRGQDVALRCDPISGHVSLFWYQQALGQGPEFLTYFQNEAQLDKSGLPSDRFFAERPEGSVSTLKIQRTQQEDSAVYLCASSRLAGAEYNEQFFGPGTRLTVL.